These 26 T cell receptor beta chains came from one sample sequenced in a study of cytomegalovirus exposure and HLA in healthy donors. The primer mix had 60 Vbeta and 13 Jbeta primers. The method was immunoSEQ multiplex PCR; TCRdb's version includes in-frame clones alone and lacks a portion of them. The table records under 200,000 clones, around 88% of them present only once. Sequencing used PBMCs. The receptors here all came from a woman in her twenties or thirties in good health and CMV-seronegative.

The V gene is TRBV19, the J gene TRBJ2-1; 9 positions agree with TRBD1. J gave up 0 bases and V 8 bases, and 8 bases lay outside the gene matches. The CDR3 length is 16 residues. Germline V gives CDR1 LNHDA, CDR2 SQIVND (reference sequence). CDR3 residues: CASLPGQGSSYNEQFF. CDR3 in DNA: TGTGCCAGTTTACCGGGACAGGGTAGCTCCTACAATGAGCAGTTCTTC.

The V call is TRBV10-1, the J call TRBJ2-7; 10 nucleotides align to TRBD2. Germline V gene sequence: CDR1 WNHNN, CDR2 SYGVQD (reference sequence). With 5 bases clipped from V and 3 bases from J, the junction kept 1 base outside the gene matches. There are 13 residues in the CDR3. The CDR3 coding sequence is TGCGCCAGCAGTTTAGCGGGGGGCTACGAGCAGTACTTC. Its translation is CASSLAGGYEQYF.

The J gene is TRBJ2-5, the V gene TRBV30, with 9 nucleotides matching TRBD2. The CDR3 spans 14 residues. V shed 1 base and J 1 base; nucleotides not matched to a gene: 1. Per the germline V gene, CDR1 is GTSNPN and CDR2 is SVGIG (reference sequence). The CDR3: CAWSEGLAQETQYF. The CDR3 nucleotides read TGTGCCTGGAGTGAGGGACTAGCCCAAGAGACCCAGTACTTC.

V usage is TRBV6-6 and J usage is TRBJ2-7, with 7 bases lining up with TRBD1. CDR1 and CDR2 (germline): MNHNY, SVGAGI (reference sequence). Losses at the gene ends were 11 bases for V and 3 bases for J; bases not matched to a gene: 4. There are 11 residues in the CDR3. The CDR3 region has the DNA TGTGCCGCTCAGGGGGTCTACGAGCAGTACTTC. It codes for CAAQGVYEQYF.

The V and J genes are TRBV29-1 and TRBJ1-2, with D perhaps TRBD1 (6 bases). V was pared by 6 bases and J by 8 bases, with 16 bases between. CDR1 is SQVTM and CDR2 is ANQGSEA in the germline V gene. The CDR3 has 12 amino acids. For the CDR3, the DNA is TGCAGCGTAACTCTGACAGGATGGGGCTACACCTTC. Translation gives CSVTLTGWGYTF.

This clone appeared a single time. This chain links TRBV5-4 with TRBJ2-5; 11 nucleotides line up with TRBD2. Germline values: CDR1 SGHNT, CDR2 YYREEE (reference sequence). V shed 5 bases and J 7 bases; nucleotides not matched to a gene: 7. The CDR3 loop spans 14 amino acids. The CDR3 reads CASSSTSGGGTQYF. Here the CDR3 DNA reads TGTGCCAGCAGTTCTACTAGCGGGGGCGGGACCCAGTACTTC.

This chain links TRBV5-6 with TRBJ2-7; D may be TRBD1 (6 bases). Trimming shortened V by 0 bases and J by 3 bases, and 10 bases separated the two germline ends. The CDR3 runs to 14 residues. Germline values: CDR1 SGHDT, CDR2 YYEEEE. CDR3 in DNA: TGTGCCAGCAGCTTGGTGGGGGCCGACTACGAGCAGTACTTC. This sequence encodes CASSLVGADYEQYF.

This clone was seen only once. The chain carries TRBV5-1 and TRBJ2-1; 16 nucleotides agree with TRBD2. The CDR3 length is 20 residues. Germline V gene sequence: CDR1 SGHRS, CDR2 YFSETQ. V dropped 2 bases and J dropped 0; count of bases not matched to a gene: 8. In DNA form, the CDR3 reads TGCGCCAGCAGCTTCGAGGGACTAGCGGGAGGGCCCGGCTCCTACAATGAGCAGTTCTTC. Its translation: CASSFEGLAGGPGSYNEQFF.

The rearrangement joins TRBV11-2 to TRBJ2-7; D possibly corresponds to TRBD1 (6 bases). The CDR3 length is 15 residues. The germline CDR1 and CDR2 sequences are SGHAT and FQNNGV. Trimming removed 2 bases from V and 7 bases from J, with 18 bases in between. CDR3 amino acids: CASSLSLQGLREQYF. CDR3 nucleotides: TGTGCCAGCAGCTTATCCCTTCAGGGGCTGAGGGAGCAGTACTTC.

The chain employs TRBV20-1 and TRBJ1-1; D remains unclear. The CDR3 contains 11 residues. The germline CDR1 and CDR2 sequences are DFQATT and SNEGSKA (reference sequence). Trimming left V 5 bases short and J 7 bases short, with 11 bases between. This chain's CDR3 is CSAGDTYEAFF. The CDR3 nucleotides are TGCAGTGCTGGCGACACTTATGAAGCTTTCTTT.

The V and J genes are TRBV27 and TRBJ2-3; a possible D gene is TRBD1 (5 bases). The V gene lost 6 bases and the J gene lost 1 base, with 11 bases spanning the gap. Per germline, CDR1 MNHEY and CDR2 SMNVEV (reference sequence). The length of the CDR3 is 14 residues. In DNA, the CDR3 is TGTGCCAGCAGACAAACCAGGGGCACAGATACGCAGTATTTT. It encodes CASRQTRGTDTQYF.

The chain couples TRBV2 to TRBJ2-1, with TRBD2 identical over 9 bases. The CDR3 sequence is 12 residues long. The germline gives CDR1 SNHLY, CDR2 FYNNEI. Trimming at V came to 4 bases and at J to 14 bases, leaving 6 bases not matched to a gene. CDR3 loop: CASSVGGRAKFF. The CDR3 DNA reads as TGTGCCAGCAGTGTGGGCGGGAGGGCCAAGTTCTTC.

The chain recombines TRBV7-2 with TRBJ2-1, with D possibly being TRBD1 (6 bases). The CDR3 length is 15 residues. V was shortened by 5 bases and J by 0 bases, with 11 bases between the two germline ends. Germline V gene data show CDR1 as SGHTA and CDR2 as FQGNSA. The CDR3 spells CASSRGSISYNEQFF. Written as DNA, the CDR3 is TGTGCCAGCAGCAGGGGGAGTATCTCCTACAATGAGCAGTTCTTC.

The rearrangement uses TRBV4-1 and TRBJ2-1; no definite D call. The CDR3 is made up of 15 amino acids. V lost 1 base, J lost 1 base, and 8 bases lay in between. Germline V CDR1 and CDR2: MGHRA, YSYEKL. CDR3 nucleotide sequence: TGCGCCAGCAGCCAAGGGAGCTGGTCCTACAATGAGCAGTTCTTC. Protein sequence: CASSQGSWSYNEQFF.

The chain is built from TRBV25-1 and TRBJ2-5; a weak D match, TRBD2 (5 bases). The CDR3 covers 16 residues. The V end lost 0 bases, the J end lost 5 bases, and 16 bases lay between the germline ends. Germline V gene sequence: CDR1 MGHDK, CDR2 SYGVNS. CDR3 sequence (DNA): TGTGCCAGCAGTGAATATATCGGTACCTGGAGGGAGACCCAGTACTTC. Its translation is CASSEYIGTWRETQYF.

V is TRBV9 and J is TRBJ2-7, with 7 nucleotides matching TRBD2. After removal of 0 bases from V and 9 bases from J, the junction contained 12 bases not matched to a gene. This CDR3 is 15 amino acids long. Per the germline V gene, CDR1 is SGDLS and CDR2 is YYNGEE. The CDR3 coding sequence is TGTGCCAGCAGCGTAGAGGCGGGGGTGGCAGGTCGGCAGTACTTC. Amino acid sequence: CASSVEAGVAGRQYF.

The sample holds one count of this clone. CDR3 DNA sequence: TGCAGCGTTGAAGTTCAAACAGATACGCAGTATTTT. It is translated as CSVEVQTDTQYF. The V and J genes are TRBV29-1 and TRBJ2-3, with D uncertain. The CDR3 length is 12 residues. Germline lookup yields CDR1 SQVTM and CDR2 ANQGSEA. The V end lost 1 base, the J end lost 3 bases, and 5 bases lay between the germline ends.

This clone was detected only once. The V gene is TRBV5-4, the J gene TRBJ1-2; D ambiguous. Germline V gene lookup returns CDR1 SGHNT and CDR2 YYREEE (reference sequence). V shed 2 bases and J shed 0 bases, with 11 bases lying between them. The CDR3 is 15 amino acids. The CDR3 DNA is TGTGCCAGCAGCTTCGGCGCCCTAGCTAACTATGGCTACACCTTC. Translating it yields CASSFGALANYGYTF.

This chain connects TRBV6-5 to TRBJ2-1, with 7 bases matching TRBD1. Germline assignment: CDR1 MNHEY and CDR2 SVGAGI. The CDR3 contains 15 residues. V shed 7 bases, J shed 4 bases, and the junction held 10 bases outside the gene matches. DNA for the CDR3: TGTGCCAGCAACCGACAGACAGGGACGTACAATGAGCAGTTCTTC. It codes for CASNRQTGTYNEQFF.

The chain carries TRBV4-1 and TRBJ2-7, with TRBD2 matching 7 bases. This CDR3 is 17 amino acids long. CDR1 and CDR2 from the germline V gene are MGHRA and YSYEKL. The J segment lost 2 bases and the V segment lost 0 bases, leaving 10 bases of the junction unmatched. The CDR3 DNA reads TGCGCCAGCAGCCAAGATCACGACGGGAGGTCCCCCTACGAGCAGTACTTC. As protein: CASSQDHDGRSPYEQYF.

The J gene is TRBJ2-7, the V gene TRBV7-3, with TRBD1 matching over 7 bases. The J segment lost 2 bases and the V segment lost 1 base, leaving 2 bases of the junction unmatched. The CDR3 is made up of 14 amino acids. The germline CDR1 and CDR2 sequences are SGHTA and FQGTGA. CDR3 sequence (DNA): TGTGCCAGCAGCTTAAGAGGGGGCCCCTACGAGCAGTACTTC. This codes for CASSLRGGPYEQYF.

J is TRBJ2-2 and V is TRBV10-3, with TRBD1 matching over 7 bases. The ends lost 10 bases at V and 1 base at J; junction bases unmatched: 6. Germline V gene data show CDR1 as ENHRY and CDR2 as SYGVKD. The CDR3 contains 14 residues. As DNA, the CDR3 is TGTGCCACTCGGGACAGTGGGAACACCGGGGAGCTGTTTTTT. Translating it yields CATRDSGNTGELFF.

V and J are TRBV11-1 and TRBJ2-7; D is possibly TRBD1 (5 bases). Germline loops: CDR1 SGHAT, CDR2 FQDESV (reference sequence). Trimming left V 9 bases short and J 5 bases short, with 11 bases between. CDR3 length: 11 residues. DNA of the CDR3: TGTGCCAGTCAGGGCCCCGACGAGCAGTACTTC. Its translation is CASQGPDEQYF.

The table lists this clone with a few counts. The chain employs TRBV7-6 and TRBJ2-7; D is perhaps TRBD1 (7 bases). The germline V and J ends were trimmed by 5 bases and 3 bases, with 11 bases remaining between them. The germline V gene encodes CDR1 SGHVS and CDR2 FNYEAQ. The CDR3 is made up of 13 amino acids. DNA for the CDR3: TGTGCCAGCAGCCGTCAGGGGGGCTACGAGCAGTACTTC. Encoded protein: CASSRQGGYEQYF. The variable domain in full, completed from reference TRBV7-6 and TRBJ2-7, reads GAGVSQSPRYKVTKRGQDVALRCDPISGHVSLYWYRQALGQGPEFLTYFNYEAQQDKSGLPNDRFSAERPEGSISTLTIQRTEQRDSAMYRCASSRQGGYEQYFGPGTRLTVT.

A few counts support this clone. J is TRBJ2-1 and V is TRBV9, with a weak D call TRBD2 (6 bases). V was pared by 4 bases and J by 9 bases, with 17 bases between. The CDR3 covers 14 residues. Germline CDR1 is SGDLS and CDR2 is YYNGEE. For the CDR3, the DNA is TGTGCCAGCAGCTCACAATGGGGCGGGGCTGAGCAGTTCTTC. Amino acids: CASSSQWGGAEQFF.

This chain joins TRBV19 and TRBJ1-2, with unresolved D. CDR3 length: 15 amino acids. Per the germline V gene, CDR1 is LNHDA and CDR2 is SQIVND (reference sequence). V shed 3 bases and J shed 4 bases, with 15 bases lying between them. The CDR3 here is CASSIRSGDPYGYTF. The CDR3 region has the DNA TGTGCCAGTAGTATCAGAAGTGGAGACCCCTATGGCTACACCTTC.